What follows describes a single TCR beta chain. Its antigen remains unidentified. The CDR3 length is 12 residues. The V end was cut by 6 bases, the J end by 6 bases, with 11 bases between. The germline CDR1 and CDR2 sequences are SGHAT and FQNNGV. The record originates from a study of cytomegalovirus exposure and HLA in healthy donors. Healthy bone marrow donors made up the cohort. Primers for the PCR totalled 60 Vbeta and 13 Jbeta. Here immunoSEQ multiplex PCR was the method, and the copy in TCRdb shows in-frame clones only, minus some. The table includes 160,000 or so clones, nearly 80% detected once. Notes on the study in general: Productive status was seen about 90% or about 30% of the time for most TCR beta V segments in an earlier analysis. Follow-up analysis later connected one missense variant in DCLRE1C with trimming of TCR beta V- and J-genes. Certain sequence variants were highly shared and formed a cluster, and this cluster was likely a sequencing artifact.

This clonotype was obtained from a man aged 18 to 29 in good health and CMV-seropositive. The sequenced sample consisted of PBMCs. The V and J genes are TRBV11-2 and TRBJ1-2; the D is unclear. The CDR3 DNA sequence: TGTGCCAGCAGATTGCCGGGGAATGGCTACACCTTC. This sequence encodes CASRLPGNGYTF.